Each of the 21 T cell receptor beta chains below was sequenced from the same sample in a study of early stage breast cancer tumors. The repertoire was sequenced with immunoSEQ multiplex PCR; TCRdb's copy has only in-frame clones and lacks some. The sample yields about 30,000 clones, approximately 75% seen once. Sample: blood. These receptors were taken from a person between 45 and 65 years old with breast cancer.

The chain joins TRBV7-3 to TRBJ1-2; D might be TRBD1 (6 bases). CDR1 is SGHTA, CDR2 FQGTGA, per germline. The CDR3 consists of 14 residues. The V and J ends lost 1 base and 4 bases respectively, with 10 bases between them. CDR3 sequence (DNA): TGTGCCAGCAGCTTAAAGGGGGGAAGCTATGGCTACACCTTC. Its protein product is CASSLKGGSYGYTF.

This chain uses TRBV5-1 with TRBJ2-5, with D tentatively TRBD1 or TRBD2 (5 bases each). The J call may be incorrect, as the DNA end agrees better with TRBJ2-7. This CDR3 has 12 amino acids. The germline V gene encodes CDR1 SGHRS and CDR2 YFSETQ. The CDR3: CASRTEGYEQYF. The CDR3 region has the DNA TGCGCCAGCCGGACCGAGGGGTACGAGCAGTACTTC.

The sample holds one count of this clone. Other nucleotide sequences in the sample specify the same CDR3. The CDR3 here is CASSIDRGTGELFF. CDR3 in DNA: TGTGCCAGTAGTATAGATCGGGGAACGGGGGAGCTGTTTTTT. This chain joins TRBV19 and TRBJ2-2, with D perhaps TRBD2 (5 bases). The CDR3 is made up of 14 amino acids. V was cut by 0 bases and J by 8 bases, with 10 bases left in between. Germline V lookup: CDR1 LNHDA, CDR2 SQIVND (reference sequence).

The chain recombines TRBV6-4 with TRBJ2-3; the match to TRBD2 covers 10 bases. This CDR3 region has 16 residues. V shed 5 bases, J shed 1 base, and the junction held 6 bases outside the gene matches. Germline lookup yields CDR1 MRHNA and CDR2 SNTAGT. CDR3 protein: CASSPLAGVGTDTQYF. The CDR3 DNA reads as TGTGCCAGCAGTCCTCTAGCGGGAGTTGGCACAGATACGCAGTATTTT.

In this sample, this clone turned up once. The chain is built from TRBV19 and TRBJ1-1; 9 nucleotides line up with TRBD1. This CDR3 region has 14 residues. Germline trimming cut 5 bases from V and 1 base from J; bases unmatched to any gene: 2. Germline loops: CDR1 LNHDA, CDR2 SQIVND (reference sequence). CDR3 in amino acids: CASSSGQGNTEAFF. The CDR3 bases are TGTGCCAGTAGTTCGGGACAGGGGAACACTGAAGCTTTCTTT.

This sequence joins TRBV7-9 and TRBJ1-6; possible D gene TRBD1, 5 bases. The germline V gene has CDR1 SEHNR and CDR2 FQNEAQ (reference sequence). V was shortened by 5 bases and J by 9 bases, with 11 bases between the two germline ends. There are 13 residues in the CDR3. CDR3 coding DNA: TGTGCCAGCAGCCCCCCCGGGGGTTCACCCCTCCACTTT. Translation gives CASSPPGGSPLHF. Using reference TRBV7-9 and TRBJ1-6 for the parts outside the CDR3, the full variable domain is DTGVSQNPRHKITKRGQNVTFRCDPISEHNRLYWYRQTLGQGPEFLTYFQNEAQLEKSRLLSDRFSAERPKGSFSTLEIQRTEQGDSAMYLCASSPPGGSPLHFGNGTRLTVT.

The chain links TRBV19 to TRBJ1-1; D gene unclear. The CDR3 contains 12 residues. Germline CDR1 is LNHDA and CDR2 is SQIVND (reference sequence). This CDR3 is CHDKAEGTEAFF. The CDR3 region has the DNA TGTCACGATAAGGCCGAGGGCACTGAAGCTTTCTTT.

The CDR3 nucleotides are TGTGCCTGGAGTAAGGTTCGAACCGGGACAGGGGGCTCTGGAAGCAATCAGCCCCAGCATTTT. This sequence encodes CAWSKVRTGTGGSGSNQPQHF. The V call is TRBV30, the J call TRBJ1-5; 12 bases align to TRBD1. Germline lookup yields CDR1 GTSNPN and CDR2 SVGIG (reference sequence). The J segment lost 1 base and the V segment lost 2 bases, leaving 18 bases of the junction unmatched. CDR3 length equals 21 residues. Using reference TRBV30 and TRBJ1-5 for the parts outside the CDR3, the full variable domain is SQTIHQWPATLVQPVGSPLSLECTVEGTSNPNLYWYRQAAGRGLQLLFYSVGIGQISSEVPQNLSASRPQDRQFILSSKKLLLSDSGFYLCAWSKVRTGTGGSGSNQPQHFGDGTRLSIL.

This clone showed up just a few times. The chain carries TRBV9 and TRBJ1-5, with TRBD1 matching over 7 bases. The junction had 16 bases not matched to a gene; V was cut back by 3 bases and J by 1 base. The CDR3 is 19 residues long. Germline CDR1 reads SGDLS; CDR2 reads YYNGEE. CDR3 DNA sequence: TGTGCCAGCAGCGCACAAACAGCCACAGGGGAAGGGAGCAATCAGCCCCAGCATTTT. Protein: CASSAQTATGEGSNQPQHF.

The chain joins TRBV7-9 to TRBJ2-1; D is perhaps TRBD2 (6 bases). V was cut by 0 bases and J by 6 bases, with 12 bases left in between. The length of the CDR3 is 15 residues. CDR1 SEHNR and CDR2 FQNEAQ come from the germline V gene (reference sequence). The CDR3 sequence is CASSLAGETSNEQFF. The CDR3 DNA sequence: TGTGCCAGCAGCTTAGCGGGGGAGACTAGCAATGAGCAGTTCTTC.

The chain links TRBV18 to TRBJ1-4; no clear D. V was trimmed by 3 bases and J by 4 bases, leaving 6 bases between them. Germline CDR1 and CDR2: KGHSH and LQKENI. The CDR3 totals 13 residues. The CDR3 here is CASSPRLNEKLFF. CDR3 DNA sequence: TGTGCCAGCTCACCCCGTCTTAATGAAAAACTGTTTTTT.

J is TRBJ2-1 and V is TRBV15; D may be TRBD2 (6 bases). This CDR3 contains 15 residues. The V end was cut by 6 bases, the J end by 8 bases, with 20 bases between. Germline CDR1 and CDR2: LNHNV and YYDKDF (reference sequence). The CDR3 bases are TGTGCCACCAGGGGGGACTTATCTTACTTGGATGAGCAGTTCTTC. Its protein product is CATRGDLSYLDEQFF.

As to this clone: The same CDR3 arises from other DNA sequences in this sample as well. V and J are TRBV7-9 and TRBJ2-1, with a tentative D call TRBD2 (6 bases). Germline values: CDR1 SEHNR, CDR2 FQNEAQ (reference sequence). Trimming left V 4 bases short and J 4 bases short, with 8 bases between. This CDR3 spans 13 amino acids. Here the CDR3 reads CASSSGLYNEQFF. CDR3 coding DNA: TGTGCCAGCAGCTCGGGACTGTACAATGAGCAGTTCTTC.

This clone was recorded once. The CDR3 DNA reads as TGTGCCAGCAGTTTAGGGGGGGAAGGCTACGAGCAGTACTTC. Its translation is CASSLGGEGYEQYF. V gene TRBV27 combines with J gene TRBJ2-7, with 7 positions matching TRBD2. The CDR3 runs to 14 residues. The V gene end was trimmed by 2 bases and the J gene end by 3 bases; junction bases not matched to a gene: 4. The germline V gene encodes CDR1 MNHEY and CDR2 SMNVEV (reference sequence).

This clone has ten or more counts. The rearrangement links TRBV5-1 to TRBJ2-1; D is undetermined. The V gene lost 0 bases and the J gene lost 0 bases, with 7 bases spanning the gap. Per germline, CDR1 SGHRS and CDR2 YFSETQ. The CDR3 consists of 15 residues. DNA of the CDR3: TGCGCCAGCAGCTTGGAGTTAGGCTCCTACAATGAGCAGTTCTTC. Protein: CASSLELGSYNEQFF.

This sequence joins TRBV4-1 and TRBJ1-3; D remains unclear. The CDR3 runs to 16 residues. Germline CDR1 reads MGHRA; CDR2 reads YSYEKL. V was clipped by 5 bases and J by 0 bases, with 14 bases between them. The CDR3 bases are TGCGCCAGCAGCGGCCTGGAGGGAAGCTCTGGAAACACCATATATTTT. It translates to CASSGLEGSSGNTIYF.

V and J are TRBV2 and TRBJ2-2; the D call may be TRBD1 or TRBD2 (6 bases each). The V end lost 7 bases, the J end lost 6 bases, and 21 bases lay between the germline ends. The germline CDR1 and CDR2 sequences are SNHLY and FYNNEI. There are 16 residues in the CDR3. CDR3 region: CASIAYGGGPAGELFF. The DNA for the CDR3 is TGTGCCAGCATCGCCTACGGAGGGGGGCCCGCCGGGGAGCTGTTTTTT.

This clone was observed a few times. This chain connects TRBV30 to TRBJ2-1; the D gene is possibly TRBD2 (5 bases). There are 16 residues in the CDR3. The germline V and J ends were trimmed by 0 bases and 0 bases, with 12 bases remaining between them. Germline V gene data show CDR1 as GTSNPN and CDR2 as SVGIG (reference sequence). CDR3 sequence reads: CAWSVGGLSSYNEQFF. CDR3 coding DNA: TGTGCCTGGAGTGTAGGCGGGTTAAGCTCCTACAATGAGCAGTTCTTC.

The genes are TRBV6-6 and TRBJ1-3; D remains unclear. Looked up from germline, CDR1 is MNHNY and CDR2 is SVGAGI (reference sequence). CDR3 size: 13 residues. V was trimmed by 3 bases and J by 7 bases, leaving 10 bases between them. CDR3 sequence (DNA): TGTGCCAGCAGTTATAGGGCAGCGAACACCATATATTTT. Translation gives CASSYRAANTIYF.

The V gene is TRBV5-8, the J gene TRBJ1-2, with TRBD1 matching over 8 bases. Per the germline V gene, CDR1 is SGHTS and CDR2 is YDEGEE. V dropped 4 bases and J dropped 5; count of bases not matched to a gene: 10. The CDR3 spans 15 residues. CDR3 in amino acids: CASSPETGESYGYTF. CDR3 DNA: TGTGCCAGCAGCCCGGAGACAGGGGAGTCGTATGGCTACACCTTC.

This rearrangement joins TRBV2 to TRBJ1-1, with D unresolved. The V gene lost 7 bases and the J gene lost 0 bases, with 3 bases spanning the gap. Germline CDR1 SNHLY, CDR2 FYNNEI. The CDR3 totals 11 residues. In DNA, the CDR3 is TGTGCCAGCAAGCTGAACACTGAAGCTTTCTTT. Translated: CASKLNTEAFF.